These 12 T cell receptor beta chains were all obtained from the same sample, sequenced in a study of T cells in Graves' hyperthyroidism and ophthalmopathy. RNA transcripts served as the template for amplifying TCR beta CDR3 regions. With the HTBI primer set, the TCR CDR3 went through a first round of RT-PCR. TCRdb independently ran MiXCR on the multiplex PCR reads; one entry per CDR3 protein. The sample yields approximately 400,000 distinct CDR3 sequences, approximately 14% seen once. The specimen sequenced was blood. The receptors were sampled from a woman aged 18-35 years with Graves' hyperthyroidism.

The chain carries TRBV29-1 and TRBJ1-2; D perhaps matches TRBD1 (5 bases). The CDR3 totals 12 residues. Looked up from germline, CDR1 is SQVTM and CDR2 is ANQGSEA. V lost 5 bases, J lost 3 bases, and 10 bases lay in between. In nucleotides, the CDR3 is TGCAGCGTTAATCAAGGGGACTATGGCTACACCTTC. Protein sequence: CSVNQGDYGYTF.

This clonotype was observed many times. The chain carries TRBV11-1 and TRBJ2-7, with D possibly being TRBD1 (6 bases). CDR3 length: 11 residues. The ends were cut back, 7 bases at V and 4 bases at J, with 8 bases in the middle. Germline CDR1 is SGHAT and CDR2 is FQDESV (reference sequence). The CDR3 reads CASTQGYEQYF. The CDR3 DNA reads as TGTGCCAGCACACAGGGTTACGAGCAGTACTTC. The variable domain in full, with the rest retrieved from reference TRBV11-1 and TRBJ2-7, is EAEVAQSPRYKITEKSQAVAFWCDPISGHATLYWYRQILGQGPELLVQFQDESVVDDSQLPKDRFSAERLKGVDSTLKIQPAELGDSAMYLCASTQGYEQYFGPGTRLTVT.

This clonotype showed up just a few times. A read error is possible here, since a much larger clone lies one base away. This chain joins TRBV30 and TRBJ1-2; D unresolved. The CDR3 extends over 13 amino acids. The germline CDR1 and CDR2 sequences are GTSNPN and SVGIG (reference sequence). In DNA, the CDR3 is TGTGCCTGGAGAGCAGACGCTTTTGATGGCCACACCTTC. Amino acid sequence: CAWRADAFDGHTF.

In its sample, this clonotype was seen many times. The V call is TRBV27, the J call TRBJ2-1; D might be TRBD2 (6 bases). This CDR3 is built from 14 residues. CDR1 MNHEY and CDR2 SMNVEV come from the germline V gene (reference sequence). The V end was cut by 0 bases, the J end by 8 bases, with 11 bases between. The CDR3 protein is CASSLSGGGDEQFF. For the CDR3, the DNA is TGTGCCAGCAGTTTATCGGGAGGAGGCGATGAGCAGTTCTTC.

This clonotype appeared many times. The gene calls are TRBV30 and TRBJ1-5; the D is unclear. The V gene lost 3 bases and the J gene lost 7 bases, with 13 bases spanning the gap. Germline V lookup: CDR1 GTSNPN, CDR2 SVGIG (reference sequence). The CDR3 is made up of 13 amino acids. The CDR3 sequence is CAWSTGSEQPQHF. The CDR3, as DNA: TGTGCCTGGAGCACGGGTTCCGAACAGCCCCAGCATTTT.

This rearrangement joins TRBV20-1 to TRBJ1-2; the D is unclear. CDR1 is DFQATT, CDR2 SNEGSKA, per germline (reference sequence). CDR3 length equals 14 residues. Trimming took off 0 bases at V and 4 bases at J, with 12 bases between the two ends. The chain's CDR3 is CSARDTGNPYGYTF. In nucleotides, the CDR3 is TGCAGTGCTAGAGATACCGGAAACCCCTATGGCTACACCTTC.

This clonotype has only a few counts. This chain connects TRBV24-1 to TRBJ1-1; 11 bases line up with TRBD1. V was pared by 3 bases and J by 4 bases, with 9 bases of the junction left unmatched. CDR3 length: 17 amino acids. CDR1 and CDR2 from the germline V gene are KGHDR and SFDVKD. The CDR3 is CATSDAKRTGGGTEAFF. CDR3 bases: TGTGCCACCAGTGATGCAAAACGGACAGGGGGCGGCACTGAAGCTTTCTTT.

This clonotype was seen at least ten times. The chain recombines TRBV7-3 with TRBJ2-1, with 7 positions matching TRBD1. V trimming: 4 bases; J trimming: 5 bases; junction bases outside the gene matches: 5. The germline gives CDR1 SGHTA, CDR2 FQGTGA. This CDR3 spans 14 amino acids. The CDR3 is CASSSQGTDNEQFF. The CDR3 DNA reads TGTGCCAGCAGCTCCCAAGGGACAGACAATGAGCAGTTCTTC.

J is TRBJ2-1 and V is TRBV6-4; 8 bases align to TRBD1. The CDR3 sequence is 14 residues long. Germline values: CDR1 MRHNA, CDR2 SNTAGT. Trimming cost V 3 bases and J 7 bases; bases outside gene matches: 5. The CDR3 sequence is CASSEDRVSNEQFF. CDR3 coding DNA: TGTGCCAGCAGTGAGGACAGGGTATCTAATGAGCAGTTCTTC.

This clonotype was detected many times. The V and J genes are TRBV3-1 and TRBJ2-2; D is uncertain. The CDR3 extends over 14 amino acids. Per germline, CDR1 LGHDT and CDR2 YNNKEL (reference sequence). V lost 4 bases to trimming and J lost 5 bases, with 11 bases between them. This CDR3 is CASSPSSWTGELFF. In nucleotides, the CDR3 is TGTGCCAGCAGCCCCTCGTCCTGGACCGGGGAGCTGTTTTTT.

The rearrangement links TRBV6-5 to TRBJ2-3; tentatively, D is TRBD2 (5 bases). This CDR3 comprises 14 residues. The germline V gene encodes CDR1 MNHEY and CDR2 SVGAGI. V lost 0 bases and J lost 6, with 10 bases in between. CDR3 DNA sequence: TGTGCCAGCAGTTACTCGGGGAGAGTTGATACGCAGTATTTT. Amino acids: CASSYSGRVDTQYF.

This clonotype was found many times. The rearrangement joins TRBV5-1 to TRBJ1-2, with D perhaps TRBD1 (5 bases). Germline CDR1 SGHRS, CDR2 YFSETQ. CDR3 length equals 12 residues. V was clipped by 4 bases and J by 3 bases, with 7 bases between them. DNA for the CDR3: TGCGCCAGCAGCAAGACAGACTATGGCTACACCTTC. This encodes CASSKTDYGYTF. Full variable domain (missing parts from reference TRBV5-1 and TRBJ1-2): KAGVTQTPRYLIKTRGQQVTLSCSPISGHRSVSWYQQTPGQGLQFLFEYFSETQRNKGNFPGRFSGRQFSNSRSEMNVSTLELGDSALYLCASSKTDYGYTFGSGTRLTVV.